One sample yielded the 21 T cell receptor beta chains listed below, sequenced in a study of response to subunit inactivated influenza vaccine. TCRdb re-derived calls from the RT-PCR reads in MiXCR, one entry per CDR3 protein. Here the sample spans 800,000 to 1,000,000 distinct CDR3 sequences, 20% to 25% being singletons. Sample: PBMCs from blood, taken around 5 days after vaccination. The receptor set was obtained from a man aged 45-65 years who received an inactivated influenza vaccine.

V and J are TRBV10-3 and TRBJ1-2; D unresolved. The V and J ends lost 3 bases and 3 bases respectively, with 14 bases between them. The germline CDR1 and CDR2 sequences are ENHRY and SYGVKD. The length of the CDR3 is 15 residues. This CDR3 is CAISENGPGDYGYTF. The CDR3 nucleotides are TGTGCCATCAGTGAAAACGGCCCCGGGGACTATGGCTACACCTTC.

The rearrangement joins TRBV20-1 to TRBJ2-1; 9 bases are a match to TRBD2. CDR3 length: 14 residues. Germline V gene lookup returns CDR1 DFQATT and CDR2 SNEGSKA (reference sequence). V lost 7 bases, J lost 2 bases, and 6 bases stayed unmatched. CDR3 region: CSGQRGAAYNEQFF. CDR3 DNA sequence: TGCAGTGGGCAGCGGGGGGCCGCCTACAATGAGCAGTTCTTC.

In its sample, this clonotype was seen a few times. The chain couples TRBV7-2 to TRBJ2-1; tentative D call: TRBD2 (6 bases). This CDR3 is 15 amino acids long. V lost 1 base, J lost 5 bases, and 12 bases lay in between. Germline V CDR1 and CDR2: SGHTA, FQGNSA. CDR3 DNA sequence: TGTGCCAGCAGCTTAGATCTAGCGTCGGACAATGAGCAGTTCTTC. Amino acids: CASSLDLASDNEQFF.

This clonotype was detected only a few times. The rearrangement links TRBV28 to TRBJ1-6; TRBD1 matches at 8 bases. The CDR3 is made up of 14 amino acids. Germline V CDR1 and CDR2: MDHEN, SYDVKM. The V segment lost 6 bases and the J segment 6 bases; nucleotides outside the gene matches: 4. The CDR3 coding sequence is TGTGCCAGCAGAAAGGACAGGGTTAATTCACCCCTCCACTTT. It codes for CASRKDRVNSPLHF.

This clonotype was detected many times. The chain links TRBV29-1 to TRBJ2-1, with 7 nucleotides matching TRBD2. After removal of 4 bases from V and 4 bases from J, the junction contained 4 bases not matched to a gene. This CDR3 region has 13 residues. Germline lookup yields CDR1 SQVTM and CDR2 ANQGSEA. The CDR3 here is CSVVGLGYNEQFF. The CDR3 DNA is TGCAGCGTTGTCGGACTAGGTTACAATGAGCAGTTCTTC.

V gene TRBV12-3 or TRBV12-4 combines with J gene TRBJ1-2, with 7 bases that match TRBD1. The J segment lost 13 bases and the V segment lost 3 bases, leaving 5 bases of the junction unmatched. The CDR3 has 11 amino acids. CDR3 DNA sequence: TGTGCCAGCAGTTTTCCGACAGGGTCCACCTTC. It is translated as CASSFPTGSTF.

The chain is built from TRBV7-8 and TRBJ2-1; D might be TRBD1 or TRBD2, each matching 5 bases. The CDR3 length is 14 residues. V was cut by 5 bases and J by 3 bases, with 11 bases left in between. CDR1 and CDR2 (germline): SGHVS, FQNEAQ. Here the CDR3 DNA reads TGTGCCAGCAGCCGGGACCCCGGCTACAATGAGCAGTTCTTC. Amino acids: CASSRDPGYNEQFF.

The chain recombines TRBV5-1 with TRBJ2-7; 11 bases match TRBD1. The CDR3 spans 16 residues. The germline gives CDR1 SGHRS, CDR2 YFSETQ. V lost 0 bases, J lost 2 bases, and 4 bases stayed unmatched. The CDR3 region has the DNA TGCGCCAGCAGCTTGGGTCCGGGACAGGGGGCCTACGAGCAGTACTTC. Its protein is CASSLGPGQGAYEQYF.

This clonotype was seen a few times. CDR3 bases: TGTGCCAGCAGCGTGTTAGGAGGGGTCCAAGAGACCCAGTACTTC. Protein sequence: CASSVLGGVQETQYF. The genes are TRBV9 and TRBJ2-5, with D tentatively TRBD2 (6 bases). The germline V gene has CDR1 SGDLS and CDR2 YYNGEE. The CDR3 is 15 amino acids. V was cut by 2 bases and J by 1 base, with 12 bases left in between.

This clonotype was detected a few times. The V and J genes are TRBV5-1 and TRBJ2-2, with a possible D match to TRBD2 (6 bases). Looked up from germline, CDR1 is SGHRS and CDR2 is YFSETQ. Trimming left V 0 bases short and J 0 bases short, with 9 bases between. The length of the CDR3 is 16 residues. The CDR3 is CASSLDAGSNTGELFF. CDR3 nucleotides: TGCGCCAGCAGCTTGGATGCGGGGTCGAACACCGGGGAGCTGTTTTTT.

The sample holds a few counts of this clonotype. V is TRBV7-9 and J is TRBJ2-3; TRBD2 agrees at 13 bases. The CDR3 runs 16 residues. In germline, CDR1 is SEHNR, CDR2 FQNEAQ (reference sequence). The V gene end was trimmed by 3 bases and the J gene end by 5 bases; junction bases not matched to a gene: 5. The CDR3 sequence: CASSFILAGGKDTQYF. In DNA form, the CDR3 reads TGTGCCAGCAGCTTCATACTAGCGGGGGGGAAAGATACGCAGTATTTT.

The table lists this clonotype with a few counts. The rearrangement joins TRBV30 to TRBJ2-1, with 8 bases aligning to TRBD2. Per the germline V gene, CDR1 is GTSNPN and CDR2 is SVGIG (reference sequence). The CDR3 loop spans 15 amino acids. V lost 5 bases and J lost 0; bases outside the gene matches: 6. The CDR3 spells CAWVGGEGSYNEQFF. DNA for the CDR3: TGTGCCTGGGTCGGGGGGGAAGGCTCCTACAATGAGCAGTTCTTC.

This clonotype showed up just a few times. The rearrangement joins TRBV4-2 to TRBJ2-5, with TRBD2 matching over 8 bases. CDR3 length equals 14 residues. CDR1 is LGHNA, CDR2 YNFKEQ, per germline. The V gene end was trimmed by 6 bases and the J gene end by 5 bases; junction bases not matched to a gene: 8. The CDR3 DNA reads as TGTGCCAGCAGTCAAAGCGGGGGCTCCGAGACCCAGTACTTC. Protein product: CASSQSGGSETQYF.

This rearrangement joins TRBV20-1 to TRBJ2-1; TRBD2 matches 11 bases. CDR1 and CDR2 from the germline V gene are DFQATT and SNEGSKA (reference sequence). The CDR3 consists of 17 residues. The V segment lost 5 bases and the J segment 8 bases; nucleotides outside the gene matches: 17. The CDR3 protein is CSAFQRLSGGAGDEQFF. As DNA, the CDR3 is TGCAGTGCTTTTCAACGCCTTAGCGGGGGGGCGGGGGATGAGCAGTTCTTC.

CDR3 DNA: TGTGCCAGCAGTTACTCGATGCCCGACCGGGTGGGCCTCTCGGGGTACTATGAGCAGTTCTTC. Encoded protein: CASSYSMPDRVGLSGYYEQFF. The rearrangement uses TRBV6-2 or TRBV6-3 and TRBJ2-1; TRBD2 might be the D (5 bases). CDR3 length equals 21 residues. The germline gives CDR1 MNHEY, CDR2 SVGEGT. Trimming took 0 bases from V and 8 from J, leaving 32 bases between them.

The gene calls are TRBV7-9 and TRBJ2-6, with D perhaps matching TRBD2 (6 bases). The V end lost 5 bases, the J end lost 9 bases, and 14 bases lay between the germline ends. This CDR3 has 14 amino acids. The germline V gene has CDR1 SEHNR and CDR2 FQNEAQ (reference sequence). The CDR3 protein is CASSRAGGYNVLTF. CDR3 DNA: TGTGCCAGCAGCCGGGCCGGGGGTTACAACGTCCTGACTTTC.

This clonotype has a handful of counts. The chain joins TRBV28 to TRBJ1-5, with D possibly being TRBD1 (5 bases). V gave up 3 bases and J gave up 2 bases, with 14 bases separating them. Germline values: CDR1 MDHEN, CDR2 SYDVKM. CDR3 length: 16 amino acids. This CDR3 reads CASSFRGNDRNQPQHF. In DNA form, the CDR3 reads TGTGCCAGCAGTTTCCGGGGGAATGATCGCAATCAGCCCCAGCATTTT.

This clonotype has a count of ten or more. The chain employs TRBV20-1 and TRBJ2-5; TRBD1 matches at 10 bases. The germline V gene has CDR1 DFQATT and CDR2 SNEGSKA (reference sequence). V lost 6 bases to trimming and J lost 0 bases; unmatched junction nucleotides: 4. The CDR3 runs to 14 residues. The DNA of the CDR3 is TGCAGTGCCCGGGACAGGGGCCACCAAGAGACCCAGTACTTC. Translation: CSARDRGHQETQYF.

This clonotype was detected a few times. This sequence joins TRBV12-3 or TRBV12-4 and TRBJ1-5; D may be TRBD1 (6 bases). Trimming shortened V by 4 bases and J by 7 bases, and 11 bases separated the two germline ends. The CDR3 is 13 amino acids. The CDR3 region has the DNA TGTGCCAGCAGTTCCAACAGGGAACAGCCCCAGCATTTT. Its translation: CASSSNREQPQHF.

The chain carries TRBV2 and TRBJ2-1; 10 positions match TRBD2. Germline V gives CDR1 SNHLY, CDR2 FYNNEI. This CDR3 comprises 18 residues. V shed 6 bases and J 2 bases; nucleotides not matched to a gene: 13. CDR3 sequence: CASSILQLAGDPYNEQFF. In DNA form, the CDR3 reads TGTGCCAGCAGCATCCTTCAGCTAGCGGGAGACCCCTACAATGAGCAGTTCTTC. Together with reference TRBV2 and TRBJ2-1, the CDR3 gives the full variable domain: EPEVTQTPSHQVTQMGQEVILRCVPISNHLYFYWYRQILGQKVEFLVSFYNNEISEKSEIFDDQFSVERPDGSNFTLKIRSTKLEDSAMYFCASSILQLAGDPYNEQFFGPGTRLTVL.

This clonotype showed up many times. The chain couples TRBV29-1 to TRBJ2-6; TRBD1 agrees at 7 bases. The CDR3 runs to 13 residues. V trimming: 6 bases; J trimming: 4 bases; junction bases outside the gene matches: 3. In germline, CDR1 is SQVTM, CDR2 ANQGSEA. The CDR3 DNA reads TGCAGCGTCACAGGGGCCGGGGCCAACGTCCTGACTTTC. It is translated as CSVTGAGANVLTF. The full variable domain, with the rest looked up from reference TRBV29-1 and TRBJ2-6, is SAVISQKPSRDICQRGTSLTIQCQVDSQVTMMFWYRQQPGQSLTLIATANQGSEATYESGFVIDKFPISRPNLTFSTLTVSNMSPEDSSIYLCSVTGAGANVLTFGAGSRLTVL.